This TCR beta chain is from a study of shared clonotypes between healthy human individuals. Findings and caveats of the study: A generally larger estimated richness was seen in naive subsets than in memory subsets. The four-donor shared clonotypes exceeded non-shared clonotypes in generation probability, with non-shared ones scoring lower.

TCRdb's table, derived via immunoSEQ multiplex PCR, lists solely in-frame clones and lacks some. The sample has some 2,100,000 clones, 85% to 95% seen once; the top ten hold roughly 1.7%. V lost 5 bases to trimming and J lost 1 base; unmatched junction nucleotides: 6. This CDR3 region has 17 residues. The V gene's germline CDR1 is MNHEY and CDR2 SMNVEV (reference sequence). Naive CD8 cells, CD45RO-negative and positively selected for CCR7, excluded terminally differentiated effector memory CD45RA+ cells. For this clone: What it binds is unknown.

The chain employs TRBV27 and TRBJ2-2; 11 bases line up with TRBD2. This TCR was sampled from a young man in good health. Some clones in this sample may be carry-over from other donors' samples. Sequencing used naive CD8+ T cells from PBMCs. The CDR3 region is CASSHLGTSGNTGELFF. The CDR3 nucleotides read TGTGCCAGCAGTCACCTTGGGACTAGCGGGAACACCGGGGAGCTGTTTTTT.